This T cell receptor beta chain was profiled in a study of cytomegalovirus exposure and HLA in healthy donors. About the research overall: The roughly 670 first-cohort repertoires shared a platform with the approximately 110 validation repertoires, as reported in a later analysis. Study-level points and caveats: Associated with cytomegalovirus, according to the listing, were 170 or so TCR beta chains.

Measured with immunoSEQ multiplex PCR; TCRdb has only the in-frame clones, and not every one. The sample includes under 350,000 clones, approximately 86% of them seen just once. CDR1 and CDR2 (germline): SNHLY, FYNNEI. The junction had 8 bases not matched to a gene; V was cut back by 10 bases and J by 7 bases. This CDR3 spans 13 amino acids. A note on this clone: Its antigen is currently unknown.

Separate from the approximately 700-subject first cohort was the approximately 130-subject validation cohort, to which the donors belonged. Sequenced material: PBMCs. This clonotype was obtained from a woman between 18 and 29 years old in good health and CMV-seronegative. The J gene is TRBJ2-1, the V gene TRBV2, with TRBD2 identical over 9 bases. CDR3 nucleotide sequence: TGTGCCATACGTAGCGGGAGTCCAAATGAGCAGTTCTTC. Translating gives CAIRSGSPNEQFF.